This T cell receptor beta chain stems from a study of identical twins. General study findings and limits: There was an excess of low generation probability in the out-of-frame alpha sequences that twins shared. The authors noted that invariant MAIT and iNKT cells could partly confound zero-insertion analyses. Models underestimated TCR alpha sharing (out-of-frame) in monozygotic twins.

With respect to this clonotype: Its antigen remains unknown.

MiXCR was run by TCRdb on the 5' RACE reads, yielding one entry per CDR3 protein. The sample includes around 1.7 million distinct CDR3 sequences, roughly a third seen only once; the top ten take 0.27%. Per the germline V gene, CDR1 is SGHTA and CDR2 is FQGNSA. Unmatched junction bases numbered 7, after V lost 7 bases and J lost 0 bases. This CDR3 spans 15 amino acids. This receptor was taken from a newborn girl in good health. The chain recombines TRBV7-2 with TRBJ2-3, with TRBD1 matching 7 bases. Sequencing was carried out using cord blood. This CDR3 is CASTRDSRSTDTQYF. The CDR3 DNA sequence: TGTGCCAGCACCAGGGACAGCCGTAGCACAGATACGCAGTATTTT.